This T cell receptor beta chain was documented in a study of T cell responses to AZD1222 COVID-19 vaccine. Profiled with immunoSEQ multiplex PCR; TCRdb holds only in-frame clones, not every one. The table includes about 130,000 clones, approximately 90% detected once. The CDR3 is made up of 15 amino acids. This TCR came from an adult in good health. The chain carries TRBV21-1 and TRBJ2-7; the DNA was not compared with TRBD2, the D call given in the table. TRBV21-1 is designated a pseudogene. The sample in question was peripheral blood, obtained on day 0 of AZD1222 vaccination. The CDR3: CASSKETGAPYEQYF. The CDR3 DNA follows: TGTGCCAGCAGCAAAGAAACGGGTGCGCCCTACGAGCAGTACTTC.